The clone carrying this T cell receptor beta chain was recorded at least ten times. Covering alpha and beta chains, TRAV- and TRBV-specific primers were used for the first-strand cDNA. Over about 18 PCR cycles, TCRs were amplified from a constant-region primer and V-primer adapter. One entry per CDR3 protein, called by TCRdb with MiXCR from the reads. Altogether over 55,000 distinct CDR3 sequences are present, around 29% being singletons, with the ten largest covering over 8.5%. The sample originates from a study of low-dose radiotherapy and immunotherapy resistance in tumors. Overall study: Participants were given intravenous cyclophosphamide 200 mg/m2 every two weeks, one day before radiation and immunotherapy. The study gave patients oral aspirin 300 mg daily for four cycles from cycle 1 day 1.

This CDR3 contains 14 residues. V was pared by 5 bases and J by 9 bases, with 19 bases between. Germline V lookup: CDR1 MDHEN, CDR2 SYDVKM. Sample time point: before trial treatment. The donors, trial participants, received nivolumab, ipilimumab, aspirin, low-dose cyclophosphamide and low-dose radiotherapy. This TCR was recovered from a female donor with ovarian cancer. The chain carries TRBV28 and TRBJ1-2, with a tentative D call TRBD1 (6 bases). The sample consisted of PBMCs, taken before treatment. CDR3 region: CASSQVQGRRSYTF. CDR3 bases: TGTGCCAGCAGTCAAGTTCAGGGGAGAAGAAGCTACACCTTC.